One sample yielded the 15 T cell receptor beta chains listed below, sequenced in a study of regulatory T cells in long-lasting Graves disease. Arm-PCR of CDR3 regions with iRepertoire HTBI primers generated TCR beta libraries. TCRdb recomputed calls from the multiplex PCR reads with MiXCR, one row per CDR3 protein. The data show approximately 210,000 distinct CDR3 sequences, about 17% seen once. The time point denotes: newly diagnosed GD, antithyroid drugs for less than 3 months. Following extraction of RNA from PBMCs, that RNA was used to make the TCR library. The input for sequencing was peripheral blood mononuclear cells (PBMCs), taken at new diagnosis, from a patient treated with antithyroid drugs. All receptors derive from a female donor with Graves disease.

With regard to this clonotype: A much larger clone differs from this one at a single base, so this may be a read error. The CDR3 here is CTSNHGPSGARNNEQFF. In nucleotides, the CDR3 is TGCACCAGCAATCACGGGCCTAGCGGGGCCAGAAACAATGAGCAGTTCTTC. This chain links TRBV10-1 with TRBJ2-1; 9 bases line up with TRBD2. This CDR3 has 17 residues. Germline V gene sequence: CDR1 WNHNN, CDR2 SYGVQD (reference sequence).

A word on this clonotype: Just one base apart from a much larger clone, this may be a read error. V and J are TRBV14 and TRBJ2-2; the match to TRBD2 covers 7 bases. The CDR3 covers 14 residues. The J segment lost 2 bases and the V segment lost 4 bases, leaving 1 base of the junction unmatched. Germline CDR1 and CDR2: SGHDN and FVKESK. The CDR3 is CASSRLANTGELFF. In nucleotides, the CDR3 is TGTGCCAGCAGCCGACTAGCAAACACCGGGGAGCTGTTTTTT. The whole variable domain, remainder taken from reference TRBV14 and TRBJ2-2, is EAGVTQFPSHSVIEKGQTVTLRCDPISGHDNLYWYRRVMGKEIKFLLHFVKESKQDESGMPNNRFLAERTGGTYSTLKVQPAELEDSGVYFCASSRLANTGELFFGEGSRLTVL.

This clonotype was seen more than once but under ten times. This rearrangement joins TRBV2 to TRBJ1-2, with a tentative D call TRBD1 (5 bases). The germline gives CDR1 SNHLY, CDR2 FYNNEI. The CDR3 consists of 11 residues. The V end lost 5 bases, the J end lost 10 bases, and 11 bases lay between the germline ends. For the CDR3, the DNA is TGTGCCAGCAGTTCCACAGGAGCCTACACCTTC. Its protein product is CASSSTGAYTF.

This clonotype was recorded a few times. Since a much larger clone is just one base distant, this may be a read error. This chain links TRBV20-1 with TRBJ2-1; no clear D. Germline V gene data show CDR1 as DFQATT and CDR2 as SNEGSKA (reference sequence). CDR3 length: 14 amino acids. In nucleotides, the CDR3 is TGCAGTGTTAGATTCACTCCGCCGCGCAATGAGCAGTTCTTC. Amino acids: CSVRFTPPRNEQFF.

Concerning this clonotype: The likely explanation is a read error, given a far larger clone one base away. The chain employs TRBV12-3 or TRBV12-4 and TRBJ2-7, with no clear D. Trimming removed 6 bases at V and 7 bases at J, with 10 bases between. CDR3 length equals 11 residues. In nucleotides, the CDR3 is TGTGCCAGCAGCTCCCCAGCTGAGCAGTACTTC. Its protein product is CASSSPAEQYF.

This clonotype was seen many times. The CDR3 sequence is CASSLQGAYNTEAFF. The CDR3 nucleotides are TGTGCCAGCAGCTTACAAGGGGCGTATAACACTGAAGCTTTCTTT. This chain links TRBV7-2 with TRBJ1-1; D possibly corresponds to TRBD1 (5 bases). The CDR3 runs to 15 residues. Trimming shortened V by 2 bases and J by 2 bases, and 12 bases separated the two germline ends. Germline-derived CDR1 and CDR2 are SGHTA and FQGNSA.

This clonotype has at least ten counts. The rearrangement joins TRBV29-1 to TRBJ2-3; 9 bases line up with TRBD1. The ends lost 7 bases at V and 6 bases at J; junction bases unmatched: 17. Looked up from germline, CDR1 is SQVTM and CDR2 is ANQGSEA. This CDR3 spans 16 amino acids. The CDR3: CSARQGGGGPGDTQYF. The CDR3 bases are TGCAGCGCCCGACAGGGGGGCGGCGGGCCAGGGGATACGCAGTATTTT.

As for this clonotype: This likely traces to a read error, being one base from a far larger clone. The CDR3 nucleotides are TGTGCCAGCAGAGGGGTCCACCGGGAAAGGGATTGGGGCTACACCTTC. This encodes CASRGVHRERDWGYTF. This chain connects TRBV6-2 or TRBV6-3 to TRBJ1-2, with D tentatively TRBD1 (5 bases). The CDR3 totals 16 residues. The V end was cut by 6 bases, the J end by 8 bases, with 25 bases between. Germline values: CDR1 MNHEY, CDR2 SVGEGT.

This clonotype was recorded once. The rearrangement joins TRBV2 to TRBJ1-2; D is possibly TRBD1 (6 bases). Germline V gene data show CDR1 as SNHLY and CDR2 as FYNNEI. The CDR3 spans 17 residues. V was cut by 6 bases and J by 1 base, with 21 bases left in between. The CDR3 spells CASRGQMGPLGNYGYTF. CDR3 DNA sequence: TGTGCCAGCAGGGGACAAATGGGCCCCCTCGGTAACTATGGCTACACCTTC.

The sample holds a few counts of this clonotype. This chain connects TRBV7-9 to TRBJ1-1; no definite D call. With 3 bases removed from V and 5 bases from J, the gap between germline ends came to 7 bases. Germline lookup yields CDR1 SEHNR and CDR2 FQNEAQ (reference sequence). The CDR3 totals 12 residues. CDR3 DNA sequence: TGTGCCAGCAGCTTTAGTTGGACTGAAGCTTTCTTT. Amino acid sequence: CASSFSWTEAFF.

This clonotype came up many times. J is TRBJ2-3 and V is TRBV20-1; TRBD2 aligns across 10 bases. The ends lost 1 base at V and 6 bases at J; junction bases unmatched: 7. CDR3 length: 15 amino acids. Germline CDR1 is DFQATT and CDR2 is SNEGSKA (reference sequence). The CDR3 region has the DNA TGCAGTGCTAGAGGGCCAGCGGGAGGGGGGGATACGCAGTATTTT. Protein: CSARGPAGGGDTQYF.

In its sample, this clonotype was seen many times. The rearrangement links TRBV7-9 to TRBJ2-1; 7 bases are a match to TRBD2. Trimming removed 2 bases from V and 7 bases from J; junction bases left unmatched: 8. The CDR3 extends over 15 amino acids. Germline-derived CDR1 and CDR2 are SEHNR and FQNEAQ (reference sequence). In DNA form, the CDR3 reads TGTGCCAGCAGCTTAAAAGGCGGGAGTAGTAATGAGCAGTTCTTC. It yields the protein CASSLKGGSSNEQFF.

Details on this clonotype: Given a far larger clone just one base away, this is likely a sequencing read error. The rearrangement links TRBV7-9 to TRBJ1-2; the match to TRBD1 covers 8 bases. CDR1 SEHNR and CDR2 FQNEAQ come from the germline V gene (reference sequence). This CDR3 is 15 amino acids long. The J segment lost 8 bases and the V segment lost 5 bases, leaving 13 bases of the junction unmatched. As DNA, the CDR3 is TGTGCCAGCAGCCCCCGGACAGGGAGCGCGTCCGGCTACACCTTC. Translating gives CASSPRTGSASGYTF.

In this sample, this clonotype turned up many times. In nucleotides, the CDR3 is TGTGCCAGCTCCCGGGCTCTATTCCAGGAGCAGTACTTC. Encoded protein: CASSRALFQEQYF. V gene TRBV18 combines with J gene TRBJ2-7; no clear D. This CDR3 is built from 13 residues. Looked up from germline, CDR1 is KGHSH and CDR2 is LQKENI. Trimming shortened V by 6 bases and J by 7 bases, and 16 bases separated the two germline ends.

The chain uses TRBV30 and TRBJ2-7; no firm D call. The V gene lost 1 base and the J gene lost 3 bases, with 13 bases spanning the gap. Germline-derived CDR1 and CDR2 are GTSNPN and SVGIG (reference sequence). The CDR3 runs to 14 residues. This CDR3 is CAWSDPFSNYEQYF. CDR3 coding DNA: TGTGCCTGGAGTGACCCCTTTTCGAACTACGAGCAGTACTTC.